What follows are 27 T cell receptor beta chains derived from one specimen sequenced in a study of cytomegalovirus exposure and HLA in healthy donors (dated 2017 in TCRdb). Receptor libraries were prepared by the immunoSEQ multiplex PCR assay. As stored in TCRdb, this immuneACCESS dataset retains in-frame rearrangements with V and J assigned. A fraction of the clones does not appear; measured against another copy, unresolved V genes explain less than half of the discrepancy, and the remainder lacks a known reason. This sample is represented by 150,000 to 200,000 clones; about 81% of them were singletons. The ten largest account for roughly 1.2% of the sample. Source material: PBMCs. These receptors were collected from a woman aged 25 to 39 in good health and CMV-seronegative.

The CDR3 protein is CASSYGTGGNYGYTF. The CDR3 region has the DNA TGTGCCAGCAGCTATGGGACAGGGGGAAACTATGGCTACACCTTC. This sequence joins TRBV28 and TRBJ1-2; 11 positions match TRBD1. V was clipped by 6 bases and J by 2 bases; unmatched bases: 5. The CDR3 has 15 residues. Germline V CDR1 and CDR2: MDHEN, SYDVKM.

In this sample, this clone turned up many times. The V gene is TRBV6-6, the J gene TRBJ2-5; 9 positions agree with TRBD1. The CDR3 extends over 16 amino acids. Trimming removed 5 bases from V and 4 bases from J; junction bases left unmatched: 11. Germline CDR1 reads MNHNY; CDR2 reads SVGAGI (reference sequence). This chain's CDR3 is CASSGQQGALGETQYF. The CDR3 DNA sequence: TGTGCCAGCAGTGGTCAACAGGGGGCGCTAGGAGAGACCCAGTACTTC.

The chain combines TRBV27 with TRBJ2-6; TRBD1 matches 10 bases. The CDR3 sequence is 22 residues long. CDR1 is MNHEY and CDR2 is SMNVEV in the germline V gene (reference sequence). V trimming: 5 bases; J trimming: 0 bases; junction bases outside the gene matches: 19. In DNA form, the CDR3 reads TGTGCCAGCAGTCCAAAACATCCCGGGACAGGGGAGGTGGTCTCTGGGGCCAACGTCCTGACTTTC. Translation: CASSPKHPGTGEVVSGANVLTF.

The V call is TRBV11-2, the J call TRBJ1-5; 7 bases are a match to TRBD1. Trimming at V came to 5 bases and at J to 1 base, leaving 5 bases not matched to a gene. Germline assignment: CDR1 SGHAT and CDR2 FQNNGV. CDR3 length equals 15 residues. The CDR3 sequence is CASSPGGGSNQPQHF. The CDR3 DNA sequence: TGTGCCAGCAGCCCCGGAGGGGGCAGCAATCAGCCCCAGCATTTT.

The V gene is TRBV29-1, the J gene TRBJ2-5, with a tentative D call TRBD1 (5 bases). The CDR3 has 14 amino acids. V was clipped by 1 base and J by 0 bases, with 9 bases between them. Germline V gives CDR1 SQVTM, CDR2 ANQGSEA. CDR3 in amino acids: CSVEAPGYQETQYF. The CDR3 nucleotides read TGCAGCGTTGAAGCTCCAGGGTACCAAGAGACCCAGTACTTC.

The rearrangement uses TRBV6-1 and TRBJ1-2; D possibly corresponds to TRBD1 (6 bases). This CDR3 comprises 14 residues. V lost 5 bases, J lost 5 bases, and 15 bases lay in between. Germline lookup yields CDR1 MNHNS and CDR2 SASEGT. The CDR3 nucleotides read TGTGCCAGCAGTAGTGGCAGGGGTATATATGGCTACACCTTC. Translation: CASSSGRGIYGYTF.

This clone has just one count. This chain links TRBV29-1 with TRBJ2-7, with 8 bases matching TRBD1. With 1 base clipped from V and 2 bases from J, the junction kept 10 bases outside the gene matches. Germline V lookup: CDR1 SQVTM, CDR2 ANQGSEA. The CDR3 length is 16 residues. CDR3 region: CSVEGFPGTGPYEQYF. CDR3 DNA: TGCAGCGTTGAAGGGTTTCCCGGGACAGGCCCCTACGAGCAGTACTTC.

The CDR3 sequence is CASSASGSPPYEQYF. CDR3 in DNA: TGTGCCAGCAGCGCTAGCGGGAGTCCCCCCTACGAGCAGTACTTC. The chain couples TRBV7-6 to TRBJ2-7, with TRBD2 identical over 10 bases. With 5 bases clipped from V and 2 bases from J, the junction kept 6 bases outside the gene matches. The CDR3 is made up of 15 amino acids. CDR1 is SGHVS, CDR2 FNYEAQ, per germline.

V gene TRBV19 combines with J gene TRBJ1-1; a possible D gene is TRBD1 (5 bases). Germline V lookup: CDR1 LNHDA, CDR2 SQIVND (reference sequence). The V gene lost 1 base and the J gene lost 0 bases, with 9 bases spanning the gap. CDR3 size: 15 residues. CDR3 in amino acids: CASSIARALNTEAFF. CDR3 nucleotides: TGTGCCAGTAGTATAGCCAGGGCTTTGAACACTGAAGCTTTCTTT.

This sequence joins TRBV19 and TRBJ2-6, with D unresolved. Germline V gene lookup returns CDR1 LNHDA and CDR2 SQIVND (reference sequence). Trimming took off 6 bases at V and 1 base at J, with 13 bases between the two ends. The CDR3 is 16 amino acids. CDR3 sequence reads: CASSRVVPSGANVLTF. Here the CDR3 DNA reads TGTGCCAGTAGCCGGGTTGTCCCATCTGGGGCCAACGTCCTGACTTTC.

A remark on this clone: Sequence at one end of the junction differs from germline and may be a read error. The chain combines TRBV28 with TRBJ1-1, with D possibly TRBD1 on 5 matching bases. The CDR3 covers 10 residues. Germline CDR1 MDHEN, CDR2 SYDVKM. The CDR3, as DNA: TGTGCCAGCAGTTTTCCGGACACCATCTTT. The encoded protein is CASSFPDTIF.

The rearrangement links TRBV18 to TRBJ2-3, with 11 bases fitting TRBD2. The germline V gene has CDR1 KGHSH and CDR2 LQKENI. The CDR3 is 16 amino acids. The V and J ends lost 2 bases and 4 bases, in that order; junction bases with no gene match: 5. The chain's CDR3 is CASSPGRTSGSDTQYF. CDR3 DNA: TGTGCCAGCTCACCAGGGAGGACTAGCGGGTCAGATACGCAGTATTTT. Filled out from reference TRBV18 and TRBJ2-3, the complete variable domain reads NAGVMQNPRHLVRRRGQEARLRCSPMKGHSHVYWYRQLPEEGLKFMVYLQKENIIDESGMPKERFSAEFPKEGPSILRIQQVVRGDSAAYFCASSPGRTSGSDTQYFGPGTRLTVL.

The CDR3 bases are TGTGCCAGCAATCCAGGACAGGGGGCAGATGAAGCTTTCTTT. Translating gives CASNPGQGADEAFF. The J gene is TRBJ1-1, the V gene TRBV6-5; 11 bases align to TRBD1. CDR1 is MNHEY and CDR2 is SVGAGI in the germline V gene. The CDR3 contains 14 residues. V gave up 7 bases and J gave up 7 bases; unmatched junction bases: 8.

This clone was counted a few times. The chain employs TRBV5-1 and TRBJ2-3; D might be TRBD2 (5 bases). In germline, CDR1 is SGHRS, CDR2 YFSETQ. The CDR3 sequence is 15 residues long. The V end lost 0 bases, the J end lost 0 bases, and 8 bases lay between the germline ends. CDR3 nucleotides: TGCGCCAGCAGCTTGGGCCGCGGGAGCACAGATACGCAGTATTTT. This translates into CASSLGRGSTDTQYF.

This chain joins TRBV15 and TRBJ1-2; 8 bases map to TRBD1. The trim removed 3 bases at V and 6 bases at J, leaving 9 bases unmatched. Per the germline V gene, CDR1 is LNHNV and CDR2 is YYDKDF (reference sequence). This CDR3 is 15 amino acids long. CDR3 in amino acids: CATSRGTGGPHGYTF. The CDR3 nucleotides are TGTGCCACCAGCAGGGGGACAGGAGGCCCCCATGGCTACACCTTC.

The chain links TRBV30 to TRBJ2-7; tentative D call: TRBD2 (5 bases). This CDR3 spans 14 amino acids. Germline CDR1 GTSNPN, CDR2 SVGIG (reference sequence). Trimming left V 6 bases short and J 5 bases short, with 20 bases between. CDR3 residues: CACLARSPGDEQYF. The CDR3 DNA reads TGTGCCTGCCTGGCGCGATCCCCCGGGGACGAGCAGTACTTC.

V and J are TRBV6-1 and TRBJ2-3; D gene unclear. This CDR3 comprises 11 residues. Trimming stripped 7 bases from V and 2 bases from J, with 4 bases between. CDR1 is MNHNS, CDR2 SASEGT, per germline. The CDR3 protein is CASTLTDTQYF. The CDR3 nucleotides read TGTGCCAGCACCCTCACAGATACGCAGTATTTT.

The chain combines TRBV6-5 with TRBJ2-7; D gene ambiguous. This CDR3 contains 13 residues. Trimming removed 2 bases at V and 0 bases at J, with 5 bases between. Germline loops: CDR1 MNHEY, CDR2 SVGAGI. This chain's CDR3 is CASSYTVSYEQYF. The DNA for the CDR3 is TGTGCCAGCAGTTACACGGTCTCCTACGAGCAGTACTTC.

The genes are TRBV4-1 and TRBJ2-7; unclear D gene. The CDR3 is 16 residues long. V lost 0 bases, J lost 6 bases, and 18 bases lay in between. Germline CDR1 reads MGHRA; CDR2 reads YSYEKL. The CDR3 nucleotides read TGCGCCAGCAGCCAAGATCTTTCTGTAGCCACGGGCGAGCAGTACTTC. Protein product: CASSQDLSVATGEQYF.

Notes on this clone: The junction departs from germline at one end; a sequencing error may be responsible. J is TRBJ1-6 and V is TRBV28, with TRBD1 matching over 7 bases. Germline CDR1 is MDHEN and CDR2 is SYDVKM. The CDR3 covers 16 residues. The CDR3 spells CASTLWGQSNNSPLHF. The CDR3 nucleotides are TGTGCCAGCACTTTATGGGGACAGAGCAATAATTCACCCCTCCACTTT. Together with reference TRBV28 and TRBJ1-6, the CDR3 gives the full variable domain: DVKVTQSSRYLVKRTGEKVFLECVQDMDHENMFWYRQDPGLGLRLIYFSYDVKMKEKGDIPEGYSVSREKKERFSLILESASTNQTSMYLCASTLWGQSNNSPLHFGNGTRLTVT.

CDR3 amino acids: CASIAGTVSYEQYF. CDR3 nucleotide sequence: TGTGCCAGCATAGCCGGGACAGTCTCCTACGAGCAGTACTTC. The genes are TRBV6-1 and TRBJ2-7; 7 positions agree with TRBD1. Germline loops: CDR1 MNHNS, CDR2 SASEGT. The CDR3 is made up of 14 amino acids. The trim removed 7 bases at V and 0 bases at J, leaving 6 bases unmatched.

The genes are TRBV6-5 and TRBJ1-2, with D uncertain. The CDR3 runs 15 residues. V lost 6 bases to trimming and J lost 2 bases, with 16 bases between them. Germline values: CDR1 MNHEY, CDR2 SVGAGI. CDR3: CASRPSGNSNYGYTF. The CDR3 DNA sequence: TGTGCCAGCAGGCCCAGCGGTAATAGCAACTATGGCTACACCTTC.

The chain links TRBV7-2 to TRBJ1-1, with D tentatively TRBD1 (5 bases). V lost 5 bases, J lost 0 bases, and 13 bases lay in between. CDR3 length: 15 amino acids. The germline CDR1 and CDR2 sequences are SGHTA and FQGNSA. CDR3 in amino acids: CASSLRRTMNTEAFF. In DNA, the CDR3 is TGTGCCAGCAGCCTTAGACGGACAATGAACACTGAAGCTTTCTTT.

This chain uses TRBV23-1 with TRBJ1-2, with 8 bases fitting TRBD1. TRBV23-1 is reported as an ORF; its role is uncertain. The ends lost 6 bases at V and 6 bases at J; junction bases unmatched: 6. The CDR3 covers 13 residues. CDR3 region: CASRPRTGNGYTF. DNA for the CDR3: TGCGCCAGCAGACCCAGGACAGGGAATGGCTACACCTTC.

The chain uses TRBV7-9 and TRBJ2-7, with 7 bases matching TRBD1. Germline V gene lookup returns CDR1 SEHNR and CDR2 FQNEAQ (reference sequence). This CDR3 comprises 13 residues. Trimming removed 4 bases from V and 2 bases from J; junction bases left unmatched: 2. The DNA of the CDR3 is TGTGCCAGCAGCTCGGGACAGCCCTACGAGCAGTACTTC. It specifies CASSSGQPYEQYF.

The chain recombines TRBV18 with TRBJ2-1; tentatively, D is TRBD2 (5 bases). The CDR3 covers 18 residues. V shed 6 bases and J shed 6 bases, with 27 bases lying between them. Germline V gene data show CDR1 as KGHSH and CDR2 as LQKENI. The CDR3 nucleotides read TGTGCCAGCTCGCCGACTCCGAGGTGGCTAGCCCCTGGCAATGAGCAGTTCTTC. Amino acid sequence: CASSPTPRWLAPGNEQFF.

The chain is built from TRBV13 and TRBJ1-1; D gene ambiguous. CDR3 size: 11 residues. In germline, CDR1 is PRHDT, CDR2 FYEKMQ (reference sequence). The V end was cut by 4 bases, the J end by 6 bases, with 6 bases between. The CDR3 spells CASSSGAEAFF. The CDR3 DNA follows: TGTGCCAGCAGCTCCGGGGCTGAAGCTTTCTTT.